What follows describes a single T cell receptor beta chain. This entry is derived from a study of blood T cell repertoires in COVID-19. Study in general: Italy, Spain and the United States were the sources of the convalescent and acute COVID-19 samples. The analysed material was cDNA or gDNA that came from T cells, B-cell-depleted T cells, or PBMCs.

Authors' data handling: The assay estimated nucleated cells by amplifying reference gene primers. Produced via immunoSEQ multiplex PCR; TCRdb's table is partial and in-frame only. That table supplies the V and J calls and clone size; D and trimming were determined from the DNA. The sample yields about 85,000 clones, around 91% seen once. The CDR3 length is 18 residues. V is TRBV1 and J is TRBJ2-1; TRBD2 reflects the table's D call only, with no check against the DNA. TRBV1 is a documented pseudogene. The sequence was collected from a woman at least 80 years old with active or convalescent COVID-19. The sequenced sample consisted of peripheral blood. The CDR3 bases are TGCACCAGCAGCCAAGACACGTGGGACTACACCTCCTACAATGAGCAGTTCTTC. Protein product: CTSSQDTWDYTSYNEQFF.